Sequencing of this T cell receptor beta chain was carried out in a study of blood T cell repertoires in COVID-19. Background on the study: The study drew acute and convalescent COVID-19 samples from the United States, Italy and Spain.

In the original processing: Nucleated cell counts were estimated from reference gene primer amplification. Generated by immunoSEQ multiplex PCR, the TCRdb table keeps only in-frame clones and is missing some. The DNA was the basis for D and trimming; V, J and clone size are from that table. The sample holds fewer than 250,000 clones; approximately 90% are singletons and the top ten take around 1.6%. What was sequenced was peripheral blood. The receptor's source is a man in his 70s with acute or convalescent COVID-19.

This chain's CDR3 is CASSLSTSGTSYEQYF. The CDR3 DNA sequence: TGCGCCAGCAGCCTGAGTACTAGCGGGACTTCCTACGAGCAGTACTTC. The chain has TRBV5-1 and TRBJ2-7; 10 bases line up with TRBD2. The CDR3 contains 16 residues. The germline V gene has CDR1 SGHRS and CDR2 YFSETQ. Trimming cost V 4 bases and J 1 base; bases outside gene matches: 8. Supplemented by reference TRBV5-1 and TRBJ2-7, the full variable domain reads KAGVTQTPRYLIKTRGQQVTLSCSPISGHRSVSWYQQTPGQGLQFLFEYFSETQRNKGNFPGRFSGRQFSNSRSEMNVSTLELGDSALYLCASSLSTSGTSYEQYFGPGTRLTVT.